This T cell receptor beta chain comes out of a study of cytomegalovirus exposure and HLA in healthy donors. V gave up 2 bases and J gave up 0 bases, with 12 bases separating them. The CDR3 length is 16 residues. Germline V gene lookup returns CDR1 LGHNA and CDR2 YSLEER. The PCR had 60 Vbeta and 13 Jbeta primers. Clones were read by immunoSEQ multiplex PCR, and TCRdb kept only the in-frame ones, dropping some. The sample includes about 130,000 clones, 65% to 90% of them seen just once. The TCR sequence derives from a male donor in good health and CMV-seropositive. The material sequenced was PBMCs. The chain combines TRBV4-3 with TRBJ2-3, with D maybe TRBD2 (7 bases). CDR3: CASSQNPGGSTDTQYF. The CDR3 DNA reads TGCGCCAGCAGCCAAAATCCGGGGGGCAGCACAGATACGCAGTATTTT.